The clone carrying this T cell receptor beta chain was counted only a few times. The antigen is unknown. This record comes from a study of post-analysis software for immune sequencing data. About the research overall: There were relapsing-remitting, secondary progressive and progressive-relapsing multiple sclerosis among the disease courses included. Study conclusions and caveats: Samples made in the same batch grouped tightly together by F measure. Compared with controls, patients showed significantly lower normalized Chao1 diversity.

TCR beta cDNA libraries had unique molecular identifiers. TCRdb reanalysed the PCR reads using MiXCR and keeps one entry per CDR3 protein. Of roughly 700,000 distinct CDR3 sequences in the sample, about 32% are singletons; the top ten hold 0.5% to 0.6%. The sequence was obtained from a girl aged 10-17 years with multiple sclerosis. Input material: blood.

CDR3 sequence reads: CSASPAERISTDTQYF. The CDR3 bases are TGCAGTGCTAGTCCAGCGGAGCGGATTTCCACAGATACGCAGTATTTT. V and J are TRBV20-1 and TRBJ2-3; D might be TRBD2 (5 bases). Germline assignment: CDR1 DFQATT and CDR2 SNEGSKA (reference sequence). The CDR3 has 16 amino acids. V was cut by 3 bases and J by 2 bases, with 18 bases left in between.